Each of the 5 T cell receptor beta chains below was sequenced from the same sample in a study of tumor-infiltrating lymphocytes in localized non-small cell lung cancer. The data were produced by immunoSEQ multiplex PCR, yet TCRdb's version contains in-frame clones alone and is incomplete. The data show around 15,000 clones, with 45% to 50% seen just once and about a sixth held by the top ten. The sequencing input was lung tumor tissue. All receptors come from a human donor with non-small cell lung cancer.

V and J are TRBV7-2 and TRBJ2-7; tentatively, D is TRBD1 (6 bases). There are 16 residues in the CDR3. The V end was cut by 0 bases, the J end by 6 bases, with 18 bases between. The germline V gene has CDR1 SGHTA and CDR2 FQGNSA. In DNA form, the CDR3 reads TGTGCCAGCAGCTTAGCAGGGACAACTCCGACGGGCGAGCAGTACTTC. Protein product: CASSLAGTTPTGEQYF.

The rearrangement uses TRBV13 and TRBJ2-5; 14 bases are shared with TRBD2. The germline gives CDR1 PRHDT, CDR2 FYEKMQ (reference sequence). The CDR3 consists of 18 residues. V lost 4 bases and J lost 4; bases outside the gene matches: 11. CDR3 protein: CASSSVGLAGAWGETQYF. CDR3 nucleotides: TGTGCCAGCAGCTCCGTGGGACTAGCGGGGGCCTGGGGAGAGACCCAGTACTTC.

Comment on this clone: Other DNA sequences of this sample code for an identical CDR3. The chain is built from TRBV27 and TRBJ2-3; D might be TRBD1 (6 bases). Looked up from germline, CDR1 is MNHEY and CDR2 is SMNVEV (reference sequence). The CDR3 covers 14 residues. Trimming took 0 bases from V and 4 from J, leaving 8 bases between them. CDR3 amino acids: CASSLSGGADTQYF. Here the CDR3 DNA reads TGTGCCAGCAGTTTATCTGGGGGCGCAGATACGCAGTATTTT.

This chain connects TRBV13 to TRBJ2-5, with D possibly matching TRBD1 (6 bases). The CDR3 totals 13 residues. The germline CDR1 and CDR2 sequences are PRHDT and FYEKMQ (reference sequence). Between the trimmed V and J ends, which lost 2 bases and 4 bases, there was a span of 8 bases. The CDR3 bases are TGTGCCAGCAGCTTAATAGGGGGAGAGACCCAGTACTTC. As protein: CASSLIGGETQYF.

The chain couples TRBV6-5 to TRBJ2-5, with a tentative D call TRBD1 (6 bases). The V end was cut by 6 bases, the J end by 3 bases, with 11 bases between. The germline gives CDR1 MNHEY, CDR2 SVGAGI. The length of the CDR3 is 13 residues. The chain's CDR3 is CASSRTGKETQYF. The CDR3 region has the DNA TGTGCCAGCAGCCGAACAGGGAAAGAGACCCAGTACTTC.